This T cell receptor (beta chain) appears in the sequencing data of a study of Graves' ophthalmopathy and Graves' hyperthyroidism. RNA transcripts provided the template for amplifying TCR beta CDR3 regions. After a first-round RT-PCR with HTBI primers, a second-round multiplex PCR was run. TCRdb re-derived calls from the multiplex PCR reads in MiXCR, one entry per CDR3 protein. The sample has 600,000 to 950,000 distinct CDR3 sequences; roughly two fifths are singletons. Sequences were obtained from peripheral blood. The clonotype originates from an adult man with Graves' ophthalmopathy.

DNA of the CDR3: TGTGCCAGCAGCTTTGGGGCGGGGAGTAACTATGGCTACACCTTC. Encoded protein: CASSFGAGSNYGYTF. The chain joins TRBV5-8 to TRBJ1-2; a possible D gene is TRBD1 (5 bases). Germline CDR1 SGHTS, CDR2 YDEGEE. This CDR3 has 15 residues. Trimming cost V 2 bases and J 1 base, with 12 bases left between them.